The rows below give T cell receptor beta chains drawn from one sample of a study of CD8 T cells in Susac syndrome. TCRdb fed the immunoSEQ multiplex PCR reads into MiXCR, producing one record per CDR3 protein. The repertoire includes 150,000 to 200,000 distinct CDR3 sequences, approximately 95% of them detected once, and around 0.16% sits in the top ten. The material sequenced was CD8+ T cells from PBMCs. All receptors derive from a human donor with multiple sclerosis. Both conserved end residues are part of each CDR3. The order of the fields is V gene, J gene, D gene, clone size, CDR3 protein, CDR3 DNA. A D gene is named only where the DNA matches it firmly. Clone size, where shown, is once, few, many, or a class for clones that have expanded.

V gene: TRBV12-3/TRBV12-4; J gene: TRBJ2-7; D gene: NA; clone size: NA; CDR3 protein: CASSLDTAYEQYF; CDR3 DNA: TGTGCCAGCAGTTTAGACACCGCCTACGAGCAGTACTTC
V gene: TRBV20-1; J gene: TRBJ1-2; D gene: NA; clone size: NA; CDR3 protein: CSAWHRGSDYGYTF; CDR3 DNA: TGCAGTGCTTGGCATCGGGGATCGGACTATGGCTACACCTTC
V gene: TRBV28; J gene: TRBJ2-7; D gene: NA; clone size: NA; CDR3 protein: CATSHYTGLEQYF; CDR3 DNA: TGTGCCACCAGCCATTATACAGGGCTCGAGCAGTACTTC
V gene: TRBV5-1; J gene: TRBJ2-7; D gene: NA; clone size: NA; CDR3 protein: CASSLFRSGTLYEQYF; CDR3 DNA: TGCGCCAGCAGCTTGTTTAGGTCCGGGACACTCTATGAGCAGTACTTC
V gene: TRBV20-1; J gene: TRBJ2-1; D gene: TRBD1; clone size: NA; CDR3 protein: CSAIALGQSSYNEQFF; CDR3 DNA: TGCAGTGCTATCGCCCTGGGACAGAGCTCCTACAATGAGCAGTTCTTC
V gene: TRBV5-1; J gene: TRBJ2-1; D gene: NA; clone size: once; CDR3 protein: CASSATPGNEQFF; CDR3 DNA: TGCGCCAGCAGCGCGACACCTGGGAATGAGCAGTTCTTC
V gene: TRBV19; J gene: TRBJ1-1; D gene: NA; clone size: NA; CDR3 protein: CASSMSSTEAFF; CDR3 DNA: TGTGCCAGTAGTATGTCATCTACTGAAGCTTTCTTT
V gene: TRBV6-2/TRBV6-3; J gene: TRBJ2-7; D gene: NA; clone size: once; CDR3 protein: CASSYGRLEQYF; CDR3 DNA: TGTGCCAGCAGTTACGGGCGCCTGGAGCAGTACTTC
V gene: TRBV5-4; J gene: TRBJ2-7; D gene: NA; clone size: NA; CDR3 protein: CASSFEVTYEQYF; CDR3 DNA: TGTGCCAGCAGCTTCGAGGTAACCTACGAGCAGTACTTC
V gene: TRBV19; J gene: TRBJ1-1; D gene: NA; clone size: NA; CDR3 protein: CASSPGSVEAFF; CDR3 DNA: TGTGCCAGTAGCCCGGGCTCGGTCGAAGCTTTCTTT
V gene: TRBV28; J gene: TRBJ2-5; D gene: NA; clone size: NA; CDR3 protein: CATKTEETQYF; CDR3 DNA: TGTGCCACCAAGACAGAAGAGACCCAGTACTTC
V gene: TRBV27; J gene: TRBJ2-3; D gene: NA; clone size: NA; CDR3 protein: CASSPLPVGTDTQYF; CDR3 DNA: TGTGCCAGCAGTCCTTTGCCAGTAGGCACAGATACGCAGTATTTT
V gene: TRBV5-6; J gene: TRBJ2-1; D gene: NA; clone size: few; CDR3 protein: CASSLAGSYNEQFF; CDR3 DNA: TGTGCCAGCAGCTTGGCCGGGTCCTACAATGAGCAGTTCTTC
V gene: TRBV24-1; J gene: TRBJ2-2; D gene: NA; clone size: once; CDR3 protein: CATSDPRLSGELFF; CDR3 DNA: TGTGCCACCAGTGATCCCCGACTATCCGGGGAGCTGTTTTTT
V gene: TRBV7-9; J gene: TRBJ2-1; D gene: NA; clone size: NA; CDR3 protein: CASSPDSNEQFF; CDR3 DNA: TGTGCCAGCAGCCCCGACTCCAATGAGCAGTTCTTC
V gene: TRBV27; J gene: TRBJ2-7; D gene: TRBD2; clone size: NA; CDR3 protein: CASSLTSGYEQYF; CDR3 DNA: TGTGCCAGCAGTTTAACTAGCGGGTACGAGCAGTACTTC
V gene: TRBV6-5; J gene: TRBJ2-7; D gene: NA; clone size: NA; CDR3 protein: CASSLEQGRSYEQYF; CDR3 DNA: TGTGCCAGCAGTTTGGAACAGGGACGCTCCTACGAGCAGTACTTC
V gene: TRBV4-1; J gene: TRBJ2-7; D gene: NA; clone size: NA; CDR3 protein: CASSQVSQPEQYF; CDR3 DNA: TGCGCCAGCAGCCAAGTTTCACAGCCCGAGCAGTACTTC
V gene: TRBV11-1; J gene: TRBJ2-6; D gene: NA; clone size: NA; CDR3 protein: CASSWCRNLSSGANVLTF; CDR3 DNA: TGTGCCAGCAGCTGGTGCAGGAACCTTAGCTCTGGGGCCAACGTCCTGACTTTC
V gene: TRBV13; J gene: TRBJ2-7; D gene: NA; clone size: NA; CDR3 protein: CASSPEPGVERSSYEQYF; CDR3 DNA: TGTGCCAGCAGTCCAGAGCCGGGTGTGGAGCGGAGCTCCTACGAGCAGTACTTC
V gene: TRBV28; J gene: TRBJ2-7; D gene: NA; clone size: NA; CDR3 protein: CASSLGRVGPYEQYF; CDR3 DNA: TGTGCCAGCAGTTTGGGAAGGGTGGGCCCCTACGAGCAGTACTTC
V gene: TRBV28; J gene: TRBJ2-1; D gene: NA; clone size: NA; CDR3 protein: CASTEPGTGRGNEQFF; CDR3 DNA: TGTGCCAGCACCGAGCCAGGGACGGGAAGGGGCAATGAGCAGTTCTTC
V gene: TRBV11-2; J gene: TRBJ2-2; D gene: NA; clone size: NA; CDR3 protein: CASSLADGELFF; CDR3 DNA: TGTGCCAGCAGCTTAGCCGACGGGGAGCTGTTTTTT
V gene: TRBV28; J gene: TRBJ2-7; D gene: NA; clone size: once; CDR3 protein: CASCPGGPLYEQYF; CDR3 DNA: TGTGCCAGCTGCCCCGGGGGGCCACTCTACGAGCAGTACTTC
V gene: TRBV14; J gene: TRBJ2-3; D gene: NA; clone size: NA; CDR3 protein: CASSQVYGRVVDTQYF; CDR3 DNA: TGTGCCAGCAGCCAAGTTTACGGACGCGTAGTAGATACGCAGTATTTT
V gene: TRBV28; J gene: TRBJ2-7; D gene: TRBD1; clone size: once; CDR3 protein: CASSLMGQGDEQYF; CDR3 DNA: TGTGCCAGCAGTTTAATGGGACAGGGAGACGAGCAGTACTTC
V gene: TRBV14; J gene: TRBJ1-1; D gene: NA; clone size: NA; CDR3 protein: CASSQVQRQNTEAFF; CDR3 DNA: TGTGCCAGCAGCCAAGTCCAGAGGCAGAACACTGAAGCTTTCTTT
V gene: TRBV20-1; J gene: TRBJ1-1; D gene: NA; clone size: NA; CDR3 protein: CSASKGGTEAFF; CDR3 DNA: TGCAGTGCTAGTAAGGGGGGCACTGAAGCTTTCTTT
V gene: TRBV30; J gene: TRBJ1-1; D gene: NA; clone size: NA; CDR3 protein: CAWSRSNTEAFF; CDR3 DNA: TGTGCCTGGAGTAGATCGAACACTGAAGCTTTCTTT
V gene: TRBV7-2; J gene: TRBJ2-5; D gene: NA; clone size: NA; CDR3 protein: CASSPQGVGTQYF; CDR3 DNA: TGTGCCAGCAGCCCCCAAGGGGTAGGGACCCAGTACTTC
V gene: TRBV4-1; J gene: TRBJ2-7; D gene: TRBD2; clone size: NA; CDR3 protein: CASSQETSGRDYEQYF; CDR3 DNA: TGCGCCAGCAGCCAAGAAACTAGCGGGAGGGACTACGAGCAGTACTTC